The table lists the clone carrying this TCR beta chain with many counts. The data belong to a study of T cells in Graves' hyperthyroidism and ophthalmopathy. The V gene end was trimmed by 5 bases and the J gene end by 5 bases; junction bases not matched to a gene: 9. Per germline, CDR1 LGHDT and CDR2 YNNKEL (reference sequence). This CDR3 region has 14 residues. From roughly 9.2 ml of fresh peripheral blood, PBMCs were isolated. The TCR beta CDR3 regions underwent amplification using RNA transcripts as the source. First-round RT-PCR targeting the TCR CDR3 was performed with the HTBI primer set. In TCRdb, the multiplex PCR reads were re-called with MiXCR into one record per CDR3 protein. The sample contains 600,000 or so distinct CDR3 sequences, more than 14% of which appear only once.

Sequencing was performed on blood. The gene calls are TRBV3-1 and TRBJ2-7; 7 nucleotides match TRBD1. The sequence came from a woman aged 45-65 years with Graves' ophthalmopathy. The CDR3 protein is CASSYRDSDHEQYF. The CDR3 DNA reads TGTGCCAGCAGCTACCGGGACAGCGACCACGAGCAGTACTTC.